A selection of T cell receptor beta chains follows, all from one sample in a study of beta chain features in type 1 diabetes. Method: immunoSEQ multiplex PCR; TCRdb's copy keeps in-frame clones and lacks some. The sample has 600,000 to 750,000 clones, roughly 12% seen once; the top ten hold roughly 0.12%. The specimen sequenced was naive CD4+ T cells from blood. The receptors were sampled from a man aged 30 to 45 with type 1 diabetes. Both conserved end residues are part of each CDR3. The order of the fields is V gene, clone size, D gene, CDR3 length, J gene, CDR3 DNA, CDR3 protein. A D gene is named only where the DNA matches it firmly. Size is stated for part of the rows, as once, few or many counts, or as a class when the clone is expanded.

V gene: TRBV18
clone size: few
D gene: NA
CDR3 length: 15
J gene: TRBJ1-2
CDR3 DNA: TGTGCCAGCTCACCATGGGACTCTACTAACTATGGCTACACCTTC
CDR3 protein: CASSPWDSTNYGYTF

V gene: TRBV4-2
clone size: few
D gene: NA
CDR3 length: 12
J gene: TRBJ1-2
CDR3 DNA: TGTGCCAGCAGTCGGGACCTCGGGGGCTACACCTTC
CDR3 protein: CASSRDLGGYTF

V gene: TRBV18
clone size: few
D gene: NA
CDR3 length: 16
J gene: TRBJ1-1
CDR3 DNA: TGTGCCAGCTCACCATGGGCCGGAGGGACGAACACTGAAGCTTTCTTT
CDR3 protein: CASSPWAGGTNTEAFF

V gene: TRBV10-2
clone size: few
D gene: NA
CDR3 length: 13
J gene: TRBJ2-5
CDR3 DNA: TGCGCCAGCAGTGAAACCCGCGCAGAGACCCAGTACTTC
CDR3 protein: CASSETRAETQYF

V gene: TRBV9
clone size: few
D gene: NA
CDR3 length: 14
J gene: TRBJ2-7
CDR3 DNA: TGTGCCAGCAGCGTAGGCGACCCATCCTACGAGCAGTACTTC
CDR3 protein: CASSVGDPSYEQYF

V gene: TRBV29-1
clone size: NA
D gene: TRBD1
CDR3 length: 14
J gene: TRBJ2-1
CDR3 DNA: TGCAGCGTTGGGACAGGGGCGCCGTGGAATGAGCAGTTCTTC
CDR3 protein: CSVGTGAPWNEQFF

V gene: TRBV2
clone size: NA
D gene: NA
CDR3 length: 12
J gene: TRBJ2-6
CDR3 DNA: TGTGCCAGCACCATGGAACAGCCACTCCTGACTTTC
CDR3 protein: CASTMEQPLLTF

V gene: TRBV11-2
clone size: NA
D gene: NA
CDR3 length: 15
J gene: TRBJ2-6
CDR3 DNA: TGTGCCAGCAGCTTAGTCCTGACTGGGGCCAACGTCCTGACTTTC
CDR3 protein: CASSLVLTGANVLTF

V gene: TRBV29-1
clone size: NA
D gene: NA
CDR3 length: 11
J gene: TRBJ1-2
CDR3 DNA: TGCAGCGTTGAAGCCAGGGTTGGCTACACCTTC
CDR3 protein: CSVEARVGYTF

V gene: TRBV15
clone size: few
D gene: NA
CDR3 length: 15
J gene: TRBJ1-2
CDR3 DNA: TGTGCCACCAGCAGAGATCTCGACAGCTCTAGGGGCTACACCTTC
CDR3 protein: CATSRDLDSSRGYTF

V gene: TRBV28
clone size: NA
D gene: NA
CDR3 length: 15
J gene: TRBJ1-5
CDR3 DNA: TGTGCCAGCAGTTTCCGACGATATAGCAATCAGCCCCAGCATTTT
CDR3 protein: CASSFRRYSNQPQHF

V gene: TRBV7-2
clone size: few
D gene: TRBD1
CDR3 length: 15
J gene: TRBJ1-6
CDR3 DNA: TGTGCCAGCAGCTTAGAGGAGGCAGGGGGCTTCCCCCTCCACTTT
CDR3 protein: CASSLEEAGGFPLHF

V gene: TRBV5-1
clone size: NA
D gene: TRBD1
CDR3 length: 15
J gene: TRBJ2-5
CDR3 DNA: TGCGCCAGCAGCTTAAGTGGACAGGAGTATGAGACCCAGTACTTC
CDR3 protein: CASSLSGQEYETQYF

V gene: TRBV7-3
clone size: NA
D gene: NA
CDR3 length: 14
J gene: TRBJ2-7
CDR3 DNA: TGTGCCAGCAGCTTATACGGGAGCTCCTACGAGCAGTACTTC
CDR3 protein: CASSLYGSSYEQYF

V gene: TRBV9
clone size: NA
D gene: TRBD2
CDR3 length: 16
J gene: TRBJ2-5
CDR3 DNA: TGTGCCAGCAGCGCAAACGAACCGACGGGTCGCGGGGGCCAGTACTTC
CDR3 protein: CASSANEPTGRGGQYF

V gene: TRBV28
clone size: few
D gene: TRBD1
CDR3 length: 15
J gene: TRBJ2-4
CDR3 DNA: TGTGCCAGCAGTCACCCAGGGACAGGAGGAGACATTCAGTACTTC
CDR3 protein: CASSHPGTGGDIQYF

V gene: TRBV29-1
clone size: few
D gene: TRBD1
CDR3 length: 13
J gene: TRBJ2-2
CDR3 DNA: TGCAGCGCATACAGGGGTAGTAACGGGGAGCTGTTTTTT
CDR3 protein: CSAYRGSNGELFF

V gene: TRBV11-2
clone size: NA
D gene: NA
CDR3 length: 9
J gene: TRBJ1-2
CDR3 DNA: TGTGCCAGCCCCCCGGGACAAACCTTC
CDR3 protein: CASPPGQTF

V gene: TRBV6-1
clone size: NA
D gene: NA
CDR3 length: 14
J gene: TRBJ1-1
CDR3 DNA: TGTGCCAGCAGCTTTGGCTGGGGAAACACTGAAGCTTTCTTT
CDR3 protein: CASSFGWGNTEAFF

V gene: TRBV13
clone size: few
D gene: NA
CDR3 length: 14
J gene: TRBJ2-2
CDR3 DNA: TGTGCCAGCAGACCGACAGGGAACACCGGGGAGCTGTTTTTT
CDR3 protein: CASRPTGNTGELFF

V gene: TRBV5-1
clone size: NA
D gene: NA
CDR3 length: 13
J gene: TRBJ2-7
CDR3 DNA: TGCGCCAGCACTCAGGGGGGGACCTACGAGCAGTACTTC
CDR3 protein: CASTQGGTYEQYF

V gene: TRBV7-9
clone size: few
D gene: NA
CDR3 length: 17
J gene: TRBJ2-7
CDR3 DNA: TGTGCCAGCAGCTTAGGCGTTGGGGGACGGCGCTCCAACGAGCAGTACTTC
CDR3 protein: CASSLGVGGRRSNEQYF

V gene: TRBV27
clone size: NA
D gene: TRBD1
CDR3 length: 19
J gene: TRBJ2-1
CDR3 DNA: TGTGCCAGCAGTCCACCTACTGTTTCACCGGGACAGGACTACAATGAGCAGTTCTTC
CDR3 protein: CASSPPTVSPGQDYNEQFF

V gene: TRBV5-1
clone size: few
D gene: NA
CDR3 length: 14
J gene: TRBJ1-2
CDR3 DNA: TGCGCCAGCAGCTCAGGACAGATGGATGATGGCTACACCTTC
CDR3 protein: CASSSGQMDDGYTF

V gene: TRBV4-2
clone size: few
D gene: NA
CDR3 length: 14
J gene: TRBJ2-7
CDR3 DNA: TGTGCCAGCAGCCAAGGGGACGGACTCTACGAGCAGTACTTC
CDR3 protein: CASSQGDGLYEQYF

V gene: TRBV7-6
clone size: few
D gene: TRBD1
CDR3 length: 18
J gene: TRBJ2-5
CDR3 DNA: TGTGCCAGCAGCTTAGCGGCCGGGACAGGGGGCTTCAGGGAGACCCAGTACTTC
CDR3 protein: CASSLAAGTGGFRETQYF

V gene: TRBV6-1
clone size: few
D gene: TRBD1
CDR3 length: 14
J gene: TRBJ1-6
CDR3 DNA: TGTGCCAGCAGTGAATTGCAGGGGGCTTCACCCCTCCACTTT
CDR3 protein: CASSELQGASPLHF

V gene: TRBV11-2
clone size: NA
D gene: TRBD1
CDR3 length: 17
J gene: TRBJ1-1
CDR3 DNA: TGTGCCAGCAGATACCCGGGACAGGGGGCGCGGGACACTGAAGCTTTCTTT
CDR3 protein: CASRYPGQGARDTEAFF

V gene: TRBV27
clone size: NA
D gene: TRBD1
CDR3 length: 16
J gene: TRBJ1-2
CDR3 DNA: TGTGCCAGCAGTTTAGCTGGACAGGGTCATAACTATGGCTACACCTTC
CDR3 protein: CASSLAGQGHNYGYTF

V gene: TRBV11-3
clone size: NA
D gene: NA
CDR3 length: 13
J gene: TRBJ1-2
CDR3 DNA: TGTGCCAGCAGCCCCCGGCCCGACTATGGCTACACCTTC
CDR3 protein: CASSPRPDYGYTF

V gene: TRBV19
clone size: few
D gene: NA
CDR3 length: 13
J gene: TRBJ1-1
CDR3 DNA: TGTGCCAGTATCCCTCGGGGGAGGGATAGAGCTTTCTTT
CDR3 protein: CASIPRGRDRAFF

V gene: TRBV7-2
clone size: few
D gene: TRBD1
CDR3 length: 14
J gene: TRBJ1-1
CDR3 DNA: TGTGCCAGCAGCTTAGACAGGGGCAACACTGAAGCTTTCTTT
CDR3 protein: CASSLDRGNTEAFF

V gene: TRBV13
clone size: few
D gene: NA
CDR3 length: 14
J gene: TRBJ1-3
CDR3 DNA: TGTGCCAGCAGTCAAACAGGGTCTGGAAACACCATATATTTT
CDR3 protein: CASSQTGSGNTIYF

V gene: TRBV27
clone size: NA
D gene: NA
CDR3 length: 14
J gene: TRBJ2-3
CDR3 DNA: TGTGCCAGCAGTAGCAACTTTCCCACAGATACGCAGTATTTT
CDR3 protein: CASSSNFPTDTQYF

V gene: TRBV9
clone size: few
D gene: NA
CDR3 length: 16
J gene: TRBJ1-1
CDR3 DNA: TGTGCCAGCAGCGTAGGAGGAGGAGGGTCGAACACTGAAGCTTTCTTT
CDR3 protein: CASSVGGGGSNTEAFF

V gene: TRBV4-3
clone size: NA
D gene: TRBD1
CDR3 length: 15
J gene: TRBJ1-6
CDR3 DNA: TGCGCCAGCAGCCGTGACAGGGGAGGTAATTCACCCCTCCACTTT
CDR3 protein: CASSRDRGGNSPLHF

V gene: TRBV6-6
clone size: NA
D gene: NA
CDR3 length: 14
J gene: TRBJ1-6
CDR3 DNA: TGTGCCAGCAGTTACCGGGTTTTTGGTTCACCCCTCCACTTT
CDR3 protein: CASSYRVFGSPLHF

V gene: TRBV7-8
clone size: NA
D gene: TRBD1
CDR3 length: 15
J gene: TRBJ1-1
CDR3 DNA: TGTGCCAGCAGCAGATGGACAGGGGAGAACACTGAAGCTTTCTTT
CDR3 protein: CASSRWTGENTEAFF